This T cell receptor beta chain comes out of a study of T cells in localized non-small cell lung cancer. Study-level results: Increased T cell density in blood showed an association with longer overall survival. There was higher T cell clonality in uninvolved adjacent lung than in tumor, and it was highest there. When the top 100 tumor clones were examined, a median roughly 62 of them also appeared in the adjacent lung, which was paired and uninvolved. As only one tumor region underwent sequencing, heterogeneity remains possible.

As to this clone: Its cognate antigen is unknown.

Data came from immunoSEQ multiplex PCR; TCRdb stores just in-frame clones and leaves some out. The repertoire has 25,000 to 30,000 clones, approximately 90% of them found once; the top ten carry roughly 28%. From germline, CDR1 is SGHRS and CDR2 YFSETQ. Trimming took off 0 bases at V and 5 bases at J, with 5 bases between the two ends. This CDR3 has 12 amino acids. This rearrangement joins TRBV5-1 to TRBJ2-5; D gene ambiguous. This clonotype was sampled from a female donor of 60 years or more with stage I lung adenocarcinoma. The sequenced sample was peripheral blood, obtained before any cancer treatment. Here the CDR3 reads CASSLDSETQYF. The CDR3, as DNA: TGCGCCAGCAGCTTGGACTCGGAGACCCAGTACTTC.